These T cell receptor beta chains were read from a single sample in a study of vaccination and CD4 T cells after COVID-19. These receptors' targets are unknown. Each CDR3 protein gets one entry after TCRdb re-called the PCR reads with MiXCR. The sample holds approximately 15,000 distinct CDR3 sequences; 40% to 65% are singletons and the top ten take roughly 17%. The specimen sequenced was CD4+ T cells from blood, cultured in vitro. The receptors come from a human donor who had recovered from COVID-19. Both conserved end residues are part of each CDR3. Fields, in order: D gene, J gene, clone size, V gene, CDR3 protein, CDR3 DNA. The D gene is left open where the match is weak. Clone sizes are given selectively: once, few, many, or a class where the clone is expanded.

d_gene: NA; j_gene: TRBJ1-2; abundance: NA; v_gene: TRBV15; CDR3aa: CATSNSQEPTNGYTF; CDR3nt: TGTGCCACCAGCAACTCTCAGGAGCCTACGAACGGCTACACCTTC
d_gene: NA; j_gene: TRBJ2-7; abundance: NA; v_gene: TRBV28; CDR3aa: CASREFYEQYF; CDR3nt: TGTGCCAGCAGGGAGTTCTACGAGCAGTACTTC
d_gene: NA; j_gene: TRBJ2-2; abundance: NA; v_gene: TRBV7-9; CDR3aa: CASSLGTSNTGELFF; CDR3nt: TGTGCCAGCAGCTTAGGGACTTCGAACACCGGGGAGCTGTTTTTT
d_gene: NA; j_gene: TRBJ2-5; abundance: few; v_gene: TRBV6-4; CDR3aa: CASSSGHYQETQYF; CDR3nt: TGTGCCAGCAGTAGTGGTCATTACCAAGAGACCCAGTACTTC
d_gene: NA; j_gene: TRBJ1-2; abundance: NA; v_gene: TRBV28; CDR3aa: CASSTPGGFGGYTF; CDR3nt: TGTGCCAGCAGCACACCCGGAGGGTTTGGTGGCTACACCTTC
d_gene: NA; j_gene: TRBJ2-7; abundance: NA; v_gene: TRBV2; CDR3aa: CASSDRLVSSYEQYF; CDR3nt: TGTGCCAGCAGTGACCGCCTAGTGAGCTCCTACGAGCAGTACTTC
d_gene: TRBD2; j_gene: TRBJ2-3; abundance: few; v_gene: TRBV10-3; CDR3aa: CAISGGSWVAGNTDTQYF; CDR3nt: TGTGCCATCAGTGGTGGTAGCTGGGTAGCGGGAAACACAGATACGCAGTATTTT
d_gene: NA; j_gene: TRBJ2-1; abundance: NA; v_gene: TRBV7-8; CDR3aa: CASSLFIDGRPNEQFF; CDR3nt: TGTGCCAGCAGCTTATTTATAGATGGGAGACCGAATGAGCAGTTCTTC
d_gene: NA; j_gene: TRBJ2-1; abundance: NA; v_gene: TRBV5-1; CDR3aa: CASSVRGMNGGEQFF; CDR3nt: TGCGCCAGCAGCGTCCGGGGTATGAACGGGGGTGAGCAGTTCTTC
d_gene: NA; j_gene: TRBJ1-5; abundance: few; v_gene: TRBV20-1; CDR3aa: CSLMRATNQPQHF; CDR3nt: TGCAGCTTGATGAGGGCAACCAATCAGCCCCAGCATTTT
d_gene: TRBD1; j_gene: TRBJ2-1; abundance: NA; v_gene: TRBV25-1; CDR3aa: CASSDPPDRTHSYNEQFF; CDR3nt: TGTGCCAGCAGTGATCCCCCGGACAGGACCCACTCCTACAATGAGCAGTTCTTC
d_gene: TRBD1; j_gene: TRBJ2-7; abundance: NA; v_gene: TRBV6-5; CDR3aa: CASSFRAGTANSHEQYF; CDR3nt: TGTGCCAGCAGTTTTAGAGCCGGGACAGCGAACTCCCACGAGCAGTACTTC
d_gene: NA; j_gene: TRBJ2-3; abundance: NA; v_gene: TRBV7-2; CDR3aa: CASSLGRLDTQYF; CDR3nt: TGTGCCAGCAGCTTAGGGCGACTAGATACGCAGTATTTT
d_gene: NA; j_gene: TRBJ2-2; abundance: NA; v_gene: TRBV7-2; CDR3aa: CASSPRRDTGELFF; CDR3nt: TGTGCCAGCAGCCCGCGGCGGGACACCGGGGAGCTGTTTTTT
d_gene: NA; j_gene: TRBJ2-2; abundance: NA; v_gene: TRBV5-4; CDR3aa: CASSLVVWGRAGELFF; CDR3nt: TGTGCCAGCAGCTTGGTTGTTTGGGGGCGGGCCGGGGAGCTGTTTTTT
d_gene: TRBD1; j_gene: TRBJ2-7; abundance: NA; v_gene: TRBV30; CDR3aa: CACWDRARRNEQYF; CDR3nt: TGTGCCTGCTGGGACAGGGCAAGACGCAACGAGCAGTACTTC
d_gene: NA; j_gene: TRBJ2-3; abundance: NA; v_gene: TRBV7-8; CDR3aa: CASSLVTGTRITYTDTQYF; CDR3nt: TGTGCCAGCAGCTTAGTTACCGGGACAAGAATTACCTACACAGATACGCAGTATTTT
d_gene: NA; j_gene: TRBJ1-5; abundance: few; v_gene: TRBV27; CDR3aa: CASSSAEGGNQPQHF; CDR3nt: TGTGCCAGCAGTTCAGCCGAGGGAGGCAATCAGCCCCAGCATTTT
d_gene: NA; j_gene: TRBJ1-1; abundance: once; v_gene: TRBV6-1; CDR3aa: CASSGHGVNTEAFF; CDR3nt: TGTGCCAGCAGTGGGCATGGGGTGAACACTGAAGCTTTCTTT
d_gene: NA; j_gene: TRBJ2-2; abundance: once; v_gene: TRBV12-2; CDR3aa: CASRLARRRAGEGPDRELFF; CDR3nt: TGTGCAAGTCGCTTAGCGAGAAGAAGGGCAGGGGAGGGCCCTGACAGGGAGCTGTTTTTT
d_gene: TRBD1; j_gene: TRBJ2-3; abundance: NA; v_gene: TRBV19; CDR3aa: CASGQGANTDTQYF; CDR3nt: TGTGCCAGTGGACAGGGGGCCAACACAGATACGCAGTATTTT
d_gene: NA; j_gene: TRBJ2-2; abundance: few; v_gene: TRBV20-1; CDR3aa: CSENPPRVPGELFF; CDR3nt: TGCAGTGAAAACCCGCCCAGGGTCCCCGGGGAGCTGTTTTTT
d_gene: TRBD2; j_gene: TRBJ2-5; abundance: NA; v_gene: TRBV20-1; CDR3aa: CSARNLAGVVETQYF; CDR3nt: TGCAGTGCTAGGAATTTAGCGGGAGTGGTAGAGACCCAGTACTTC
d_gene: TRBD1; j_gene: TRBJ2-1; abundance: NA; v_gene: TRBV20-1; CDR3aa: CSAPRQGVGNEQFF; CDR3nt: TGCAGTGCTCCTCGACAGGGGGTTGGGAATGAGCAGTTCTTC